The sequence of this TCR beta chain was determined in a study of OX40 agonist ivuxolimab in advanced cancers. Whole-study findings and limits: Expanded clones tended on average to be more numerous among CD8+ T cells than CD4+.

Points on this clone: The antigen is undetermined.

The CDR3 runs 13 residues. V lost 6 bases, J lost 6 bases, and 14 bases lay in between. Germline assignment: CDR1 MNHEY and CDR2 SMNVEV (reference sequence). Clones were read by immunoSEQ multiplex PCR, and TCRdb kept only the in-frame ones, dropping some. The sample has tens of thousands of clones; about 83% are singletons. The sequence was obtained from an adult with an advanced solid tumor such as melanoma, head and neck, liver or kidney cancer. The V and J genes are TRBV27 and TRBJ1-2; D may be TRBD1 (5 bases). The material sequenced was CD4+ or CD8+ T cells sorted from blood, taken in a trial of the OX40 agonist ivuxolimab. The CDR3 loop reads CASSPLGGDGYTF. The CDR3, as DNA: TGTGCCAGCAGCCCCCTGGGGGGAGATGGCTACACCTTC.